A selection of T cell receptor beta chains follows, all from one sample in a study of response to subunit inactivated influenza vaccine. Using its own MiXCR run on the RT-PCR reads, TCRdb lists one record per CDR3 protein. The table shows about 240,000 distinct CDR3 sequences, with 10% to 15% occurring only once. Specimen: non-naive T cells sorted from PBMCs, collected around 14 days before vaccination. The receptor source for this set is a man in his forties or fifties who received an inactivated influenza vaccine. Both conserved end residues are part of each CDR3. The D gene is left open where the match is weak. Some rows mark clone size as missing; the rest say once, few, many or name a class of expanded clone.

V: TRBV24-1; D: TRBD1; size: NA; J: TRBJ2-2; CDR3: CATRGTGYTGELFF; DNA: TGTGCCACCAGGGGGACAGGGTACACCGGGGAGCTGTTTTTT
V: TRBV27; D: TRBD1; size: NA; J: TRBJ1-1; CDR3: CASSLGTGVTNTEAFF; DNA: TGTGCCAGCAGTCTGGGGACAGGGGTCACGAACACTGAAGCTTTCTTT
V: TRBV5-1; D: NA; size: many; J: TRBJ2-7; CDR3: CASSAQGGYEQYF; DNA: TGCGCCAGCAGCGCCCAAGGCGGCTACGAGCAGTACTTC
V: TRBV10-3; D: NA; size: many; J: TRBJ1-5; CDR3: CAISESAGRDSNQPQHF; DNA: TGTGCCATCAGTGAGTCAGCGGGGAGAGATAGCAATCAGCCCCAGCATTTT
V: TRBV7-8; D: TRBD2; size: few; J: TRBJ2-1; CDR3: CASTASGYNEQFF; DNA: TGTGCTAGCACGGCTAGCGGTTACAATGAGCAGTTCTTC
V: TRBV6-2/TRBV6-3; D: NA; size: many; J: TRBJ2-7; CDR3: CASSYYSSMRFEQYF; DNA: TGTGCCAGCAGTTACTACTCCTCCATGAGGTTCGAGCAGTACTTC
V: TRBV28; D: NA; size: NA; J: TRBJ2-3; CDR3: CASNSGRPTDTQYF; DNA: TGTGCCAGCAATTCGGGGCGCCCCACAGATACGCAGTATTTT
V: TRBV11-3; D: TRBD1; size: NA; J: TRBJ2-1; CDR3: CASSSLTGVQFF; DNA: TGTGCCAGCAGCTCCCTAACAGGGGTGCAGTTCTTC
V: TRBV6-2/TRBV6-3; D: NA; size: NA; J: TRBJ2-2; CDR3: CASSYSYQTGELFF; DNA: TGTGCCAGCAGTTACTCGTATCAAACCGGGGAGCTGTTTTTT
V: TRBV13; D: NA; size: NA; J: TRBJ1-1; CDR3: CATREPLRQPGLEAFF; DNA: TGTGCCACCCGAGAACCCCTTCGACAGCCGGGACTCGAAGCTTTCTTT
V: TRBV6-2/TRBV6-3; D: NA; size: NA; J: TRBJ1-2; CDR3: CASRPGPYGYTF; DNA: TGTGCCAGCAGACCGGGGCCCTATGGCTACACCTTC
V: TRBV30; D: NA; size: few; J: TRBJ2-5; CDR3: CAWNAGLGRGSETQYF; DNA: TGTGCCTGGAATGCGGGGCTGGGCAGGGGTTCGGAGACCCAGTACTTC
V: TRBV7-2; D: NA; size: NA; J: TRBJ1-1; CDR3: CASSDYNRVTEAFF; DNA: TGTGCCAGCAGCGACTATAACAGGGTAACTGAAGCTTTCTTT
V: TRBV4-3; D: TRBD1; size: NA; J: TRBJ2-6; CDR3: CASSQEGQGALGANVLTF; DNA: TGCGCCAGCAGCCAAGAAGGGCAGGGGGCGCTTGGGGCCAACGTCCTGACTTTC
V: TRBV3-1; D: NA; size: few; J: TRBJ2-2; CDR3: CASRPTGLWDTGELFF; DNA: TGTGCCAGCAGACCTACAGGGCTCTGGGACACCGGGGAGCTGTTTTTT
V: TRBV18; D: NA; size: NA; J: TRBJ2-2; CDR3: CASSPPGTGNTGELFF; DNA: TGTGCCAGCTCACCACCCGGGACGGGGAACACCGGGGAGCTGTTTTTT
V: TRBV6-2/TRBV6-3; D: NA; size: many; J: TRBJ2-7; CDR3: CASSYGGGPYEQYF; DNA: TGTGCCAGCAGTTACGGCGGCGGGCCCTACGAGCAGTACTTC
V: TRBV24-1; D: NA; size: few; J: TRBJ2-1; CDR3: CATGYADYNEQFF; DNA: TGTGCCACCGGGTACGCGGACTACAATGAGCAGTTCTTC
V: TRBV13; D: NA; size: NA; J: TRBJ1-6; CDR3: CASSLVGSPLHF; DNA: TGTGCCAGCAGCTTAGTAGGTTCACCCCTCCACTTT
V: TRBV20-1; D: TRBD2; size: NA; J: TRBJ2-7; CDR3: CSVSGTSGTHSYF; DNA: TGCAGTGTCAGCGGGACTAGCGGGACGCATTCGTACTTC
V: TRBV15; D: NA; size: NA; J: TRBJ2-7; CDR3: CATSRDPGRREQYF; DNA: TGTGCCACCAGCAGGGACCCGGGCCGCCGGGAGCAGTACTTC
V: TRBV4-3; D: TRBD2; size: few; J: TRBJ2-1; CDR3: CASSRTVGAGLAGGYNEQFF; DNA: TGCGCCAGCAGCCGGACGGTCGGGGCCGGACTAGCGGGAGGCTACAATGAGCAGTTCTTC